This TCR beta chain appears in the sequencing data of a study of identical twins. Whole-study results and caveats: Fewer insertions characterized abundant cord blood beta clonotypes, whereas memory repertoires showed none.

With respect to this clonotype: As yet, its antigen is unknown.

TCRdb independently ran MiXCR on the 5' RACE reads; one entry per CDR3 protein. The repertoire holds about 690,000 distinct CDR3 sequences, about 20% seen once, with 4% to 5.5% in the top ten. The germline V gene has CDR1 WNHNN and CDR2 SYGVQD (reference sequence). Trimming at V came to 4 bases and at J to 5 bases, leaving 12 bases not matched to a gene. The CDR3 has 17 residues. The same sample was also used in a study of T cells expressing NK-cell markers. That publication notes: Eight donors were sequenced, of whom seven were HCMV-seropositive, while the remaining one was HCMV-seronegative.

The chain recombines TRBV10-1 with TRBJ2-1; TRBD2 aligns across 9 bases. This receptor was identified in a woman aged 18-29 years in good health. Sequencing input: PBMCs. The CDR3 sequence: CASSGGSGSGSNNEQFF. The CDR3 DNA sequence: TGCGCCAGCAGTGGTGGTAGCGGGAGCGGTTCAAACAATGAGCAGTTCTTC.